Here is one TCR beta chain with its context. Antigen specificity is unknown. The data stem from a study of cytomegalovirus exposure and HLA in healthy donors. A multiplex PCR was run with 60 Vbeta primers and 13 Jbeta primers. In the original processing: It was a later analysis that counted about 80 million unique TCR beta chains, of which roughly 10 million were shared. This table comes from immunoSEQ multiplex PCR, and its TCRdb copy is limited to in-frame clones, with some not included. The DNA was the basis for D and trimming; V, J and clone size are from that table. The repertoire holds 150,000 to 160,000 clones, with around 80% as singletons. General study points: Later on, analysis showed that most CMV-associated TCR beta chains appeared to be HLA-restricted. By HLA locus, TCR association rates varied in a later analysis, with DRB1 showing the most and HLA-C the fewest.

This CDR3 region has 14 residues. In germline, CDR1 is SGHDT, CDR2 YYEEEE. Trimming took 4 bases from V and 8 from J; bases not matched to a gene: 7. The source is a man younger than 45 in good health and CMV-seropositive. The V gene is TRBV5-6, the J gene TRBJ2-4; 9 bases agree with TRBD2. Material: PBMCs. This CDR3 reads CASSPTSGGDIQYF. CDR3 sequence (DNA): TGTGCCAGCAGCCCGACTAGCGGCGGAGACATTCAGTACTTC.